The next 13 T cell receptor beta chains were all read from a single sample in a study of CD8+ T cells in alopecia areata. Extracted from the samples, RNA was reverse transcribed into cDNA to serve as the sequencing template. Some clones are missing from TCRdb's copy, which holds only in-frame ones; the method was immunoSEQ multiplex PCR. This table holds just over 150,000 clones, about two thirds found once. The treatment is: oral pan-JAK inhibitor, 5-10 mg twice daily. The material was CD4+ T cells sorted from blood, obtained at week 4, from a patient treated with tofacitinib. The source of these receptors is a human donor with alopecia areata.

The chain couples TRBV6-6 to TRBJ2-5; D gene ambiguous. This CDR3 has 14 amino acids. The V gene's germline CDR1 is MNHNY and CDR2 SVGAGI (reference sequence). V was shortened by 2 bases and J by 5 bases, with 12 bases between the two germline ends. CDR3 nucleotides: TGTGCCAGCAGTTACCCGCCCAGGTTGGAGACCCAGTACTTC. It yields the protein CASSYPPRLETQYF.

This chain joins TRBV29-1 and TRBJ1-2, with 7 bases that match TRBD1. The V gene's germline CDR1 is SQVTM and CDR2 ANQGSEA. The CDR3 runs to 15 residues. After removal of 4 bases from V and 4 bases from J, the junction contained 12 bases not matched to a gene. In DNA, the CDR3 is TGCAGCGTTGTTCGGGGACGGGACAGCGCCTATGGCTACACCTTC. It encodes CSVVRGRDSAYGYTF.

The chain is built from TRBV25-1 and TRBJ1-6, with D tentatively TRBD1 (6 bases). In germline, CDR1 is MGHDK, CDR2 SYGVNS. This CDR3 contains 15 residues. Trimming cost V 8 bases and J 7 bases, with 18 bases left between them. CDR3 DNA: TGTGCCAGCGGCGGGGGGGCCGTGAGAAATTCACCCCTCCACTTT. It encodes CASGGGAVRNSPLHF.

The count of this clone is one. One junction end does not reproduce the germline sequence, and a read error may be involved. The chain carries TRBV30 and TRBJ1-3; D ambiguous. This CDR3 has 13 amino acids. The germline V gene has CDR1 GTSNPN and CDR2 SVGIG (reference sequence). The CDR3 loop is CASSPSSGNTIYF. The CDR3 nucleotides are TGTGCCTCGAGTCCAAGCTCTGGAAACACCATATATTTT.

The J gene is TRBJ2-7, the V gene TRBV2; D uncertain. Germline values: CDR1 SNHLY, CDR2 FYNNEI. Trimming removed 7 bases at V and 2 bases at J, with 3 bases between. This CDR3 spans 10 amino acids. The CDR3 region is CASNTYEQYF. DNA for the CDR3: TGTGCCAGCAACACCTACGAGCAGTACTTC.

The V and J genes are TRBV4-1 and TRBJ2-2; no reliable D call. V lost 0 bases and J lost 2, with 13 bases in between. CDR1 MGHRA and CDR2 YSYEKL come from the germline V gene. The CDR3 consists of 17 residues. The CDR3 DNA follows: TGCGCCAGCAGCCAAGAATCGGTCCTGAGTAACACCGGGGAGCTGTTTTTT. Translated: CASSQESVLSNTGELFF.

This clone was found a few times. V gene TRBV7-9 combines with J gene TRBJ2-1, with a weak D call TRBD1 (5 bases). The CDR3 has 15 amino acids. The V end lost 8 bases, the J end lost 4 bases, and 18 bases lay between the germline ends. CDR1 is SEHNR, CDR2 FQNEAQ, per germline (reference sequence). The CDR3 reads CASVLQVQGYNEQFF. The CDR3 DNA reads as TGTGCCAGCGTTCTCCAGGTCCAGGGATACAATGAGCAGTTCTTC. Based on the CDR3 plus reference TRBV7-9 and TRBJ2-1, the full variable domain is DTGVSQNPRHKITKRGQNVTFRCDPISEHNRLYWYRQTLGQGPEFLTYFQNEAQLEKSRLLSDRFSAERPKGSFSTLEIQRTEQGDSAMYLCASVLQVQGYNEQFFGPGTRLTVL.

This clone has a handful of counts. The CDR3 spells CAWSESLGRLPAFF. In DNA, the CDR3 is TGTGCCTGGAGTGAAAGTCTGGGTCGACTGCCAGCTTTCTTT. V is TRBV30 and J is TRBJ1-1, with unresolved D. The CDR3 covers 14 residues. The germline V gene has CDR1 GTSNPN and CDR2 SVGIG (reference sequence). V was trimmed by 1 base and J by 10 bases, leaving 19 bases between them.

This clone showed up just a few times. This chain uses TRBV27 with TRBJ1-2, with 11 bases matching TRBD1. Trimming at V came to 6 bases and at J to 8 bases, leaving 11 bases not matched to a gene. The length of the CDR3 is 15 residues. In germline, CDR1 is MNHEY, CDR2 SMNVEV (reference sequence). The CDR3 region is CASSPGQGASWGYTF. CDR3 sequence (DNA): TGTGCCAGCAGCCCCGGACAGGGGGCGTCCTGGGGCTACACCTTC.

This clone was found a few times. This rearrangement joins TRBV29-1 to TRBJ2-5; D is possibly TRBD1 (6 bases). The germline V gene has CDR1 SQVTM and CDR2 ANQGSEA. The V end lost 7 bases, the J end lost 5 bases, and 14 bases lay between the germline ends. This CDR3 contains 12 residues. Here the CDR3 DNA reads TGCAGCGCCGAGGCAGGGGTGGAGACCCAGTACTTC. Translating gives CSAEAGVETQYF.

This chain joins TRBV29-1 and TRBJ2-7; D not resolved. Germline CDR1 SQVTM, CDR2 ANQGSEA. This CDR3 contains 11 residues. The V end was cut by 0 bases, the J end by 5 bases, with 5 bases between. CDR3 DNA: TGCAGCGTTGAAGAAAGGGACGAGCAGTACTTC. Its translation is CSVEERDEQYF.

This CDR3 reads CASSQDRQAWRAFF. Here the CDR3 DNA reads TGCGCCAGCAGCCAAGATAGACAGGCTTGGCGGGCTTTCTTT. The chain carries TRBV4-1 and TRBJ1-1, with a possible D match to TRBD1 (6 bases). Germline CDR1 and CDR2: MGHRA and YSYEKL. The length of the CDR3 is 14 residues. Trimming cost V 0 bases and J 11 bases, with 16 bases left between them.

The V gene is TRBV14, the J gene TRBJ2-1; TRBD2 is a possible D gene (5 bases). Germline V gene sequence: CDR1 SGHDN, CDR2 FVKESK. V lost 3 bases, J lost 0 bases, and 6 bases lay in between. The length of the CDR3 is 14 residues. The CDR3 loop reads CASSQDFSYNEQFF. CDR3 DNA: TGTGCCAGCAGCCAGGACTTCTCCTACAATGAGCAGTTCTTC.